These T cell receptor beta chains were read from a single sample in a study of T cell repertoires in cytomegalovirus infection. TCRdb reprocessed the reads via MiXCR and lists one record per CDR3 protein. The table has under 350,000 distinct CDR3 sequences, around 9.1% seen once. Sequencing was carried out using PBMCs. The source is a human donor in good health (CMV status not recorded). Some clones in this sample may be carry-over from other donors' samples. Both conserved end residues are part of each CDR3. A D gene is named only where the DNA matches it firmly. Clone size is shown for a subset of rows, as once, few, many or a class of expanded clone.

CDR3 protein: CASSLLPTPETQYF
CDR3 DNA: TGTGCCAGCAGCTTACTTCCCACCCCAGAGACCCAGTACTTC
clone size: many
D gene: -
J gene: TRBJ2-5
V gene: TRBV7-2

CDR3 protein: CASSLEAPGADTQYF
CDR3 DNA: TGCGCCAGCAGCTTGGAAGCCCCTGGGGCAGATACGCAGTATTTT
clone size: many
D gene: -
J gene: TRBJ2-3
V gene: TRBV5-1

CDR3 protein: CASSLTLHNEQFF
CDR3 DNA: TGTGCCAGCAGCCTGACTCTGCACAATGAGCAGTTCTTC
clone size: many
D gene: -
J gene: TRBJ2-1
V gene: TRBV14

CDR3 protein: CASKSGTSGISEQFF
CDR3 DNA: TGTGCCAGCAAGAGCGGGACTAGCGGAATTAGTGAGCAGTTCTTC
clone size: many
D gene: TRBD2
J gene: TRBJ2-1
V gene: TRBV6-2/TRBV6-3

CDR3 protein: CASSIGRLAYF
CDR3 DNA: TGTGCCAGTAGTATTGGCAGATTAGCGTATTTT
clone size: -
D gene: -
J gene: TRBJ2-3
V gene: TRBV19

CDR3 protein: CASSPNSGGQMGTQYF
CDR3 DNA: TGTGCCAGCTCGCCAAATAGCGGGGGCCAGATGGGGACCCAGTACTTC
clone size: -
D gene: TRBD2
J gene: TRBJ2-5
V gene: TRBV18

CDR3 protein: CSARNWVTSNQPQHF
CDR3 DNA: TGCAGTGCTAGAAATTGGGTCACTAGCAATCAGCCCCAGCATTTT
clone size: many
D gene: -
J gene: TRBJ1-5
V gene: TRBV20-1

CDR3 protein: CASSPAGFKTQYF
CDR3 DNA: TGTGCCAGCAGTCCTGCGGGGTTCAAGACCCAGTACTTC
clone size: many
D gene: -
J gene: TRBJ2-5
V gene: TRBV28

CDR3 protein: CSAGEAGDYGYTF
CDR3 DNA: TGCAGTGCAGGGGAGGCAGGGGACTATGGCTACACCTTC
clone size: -
D gene: -
J gene: TRBJ1-2
V gene: TRBV20-1

CDR3 protein: CASSPGGPFSANYGYTF
CDR3 DNA: TGTGCCAGCAGTCCAGGGGGGCCATTCTCAGCTAACTATGGCTACACCTTC
clone size: many
D gene: TRBD1
J gene: TRBJ1-2
V gene: TRBV7-9

CDR3 protein: CASSPGHSDTSQHF
CDR3 DNA: TGCGCCAGCAGCCCGGGACATTCGGACACATCCCAGCATTTT
clone size: -
D gene: -
J gene: TRBJ1-5
V gene: TRBV5-1

CDR3 protein: CSAAYRDGATKGPQHF
CDR3 DNA: TGCAGTGCCGCGTACCGGGACGGTGCCACCAAGGGGCCCCAGCATTTT
clone size: few
D gene: -
J gene: TRBJ1-5
V gene: TRBV20-1

CDR3 protein: CASSQELETEAFF
CDR3 DNA: TGTGCCAGCAGCCAAGAGTTGGAAACTGAAGCTTTCTTT
clone size: -
D gene: -
J gene: TRBJ1-1
V gene: TRBV14

CDR3 protein: CASSFRDTNTEAFF
CDR3 DNA: TGCGCCAGCAGCTTCCGGGACACCAACACTGAAGCTTTCTTT
clone size: many
D gene: -
J gene: TRBJ1-1
V gene: TRBV5-1

CDR3 protein: CASSQESRRNRGGNIQYF
CDR3 DNA: TGTGCCAGCAGCCAAGAGAGTCGTAGGAACAGGGGAGGAAACATTCAGTACTTC
clone size: -
D gene: -
J gene: TRBJ2-4
V gene: TRBV3-1

CDR3 protein: CASSHTGVGAFF
CDR3 DNA: TGTGCCAGTAGCCATACAGGGGTAGGGGCTTTCTTT
clone size: many
D gene: TRBD1
J gene: TRBJ1-1
V gene: TRBV19

CDR3 protein: CASSQGTGTTEAFF
CDR3 DNA: TGTGCCAGCAGCCAAGGGACAGGGACCACTGAAGCTTTCTTT
clone size: -
D gene: TRBD1
J gene: TRBJ1-1
V gene: TRBV3-1

CDR3 protein: CASSFAQGSSEAFF
CDR3 DNA: TGTGCCAGCAGTTTCGCGCAGGGAAGCTCTGAAGCTTTCTTT
clone size: many
D gene: -
J gene: TRBJ1-1
V gene: TRBV27

CDR3 protein: CASSLRGGEQFF
CDR3 DNA: TGTGCCAGCAGCTTACGTGGCGGTGAGCAGTTCTTC
clone size: many
D gene: -
J gene: TRBJ2-1
V gene: TRBV7-2

CDR3 protein: CASSLRGLGIKDNEQFF
CDR3 DNA: TGTGCCAGCAGCTTAAGGGGTCTCGGGATAAAGGACAATGAGCAGTTCTTC
clone size: many
D gene: -
J gene: TRBJ2-1
V gene: TRBV7-6

CDR3 protein: CSAPENTEAFF
CDR3 DNA: TGCAGTGCTCCCGAGAACACTGAAGCTTTCTTT
clone size: once
D gene: -
J gene: TRBJ1-1
V gene: TRBV20-1

CDR3 protein: CASSRTQGEKLFF
CDR3 DNA: TGTGCCAGCAGTCGCACGCAGGGTGAAAAACTGTTTTTT
clone size: many
D gene: -
J gene: TRBJ1-4
V gene: TRBV7-2

CDR3 protein: CASSIGQGSNTGELFF
CDR3 DNA: TGTGCCAGCAGCATCGGACAGGGTTCGAACACCGGGGAGCTGTTTTTT
clone size: many
D gene: TRBD1
J gene: TRBJ2-2
V gene: TRBV12-3/TRBV12-4

CDR3 protein: CASSLRGNHQHF
CDR3 DNA: TGTGCCAGCAGCTTGAGGGGCAACCACCAGCATTTT
clone size: many
D gene: -
J gene: TRBJ1-5
V gene: TRBV5-6

CDR3 protein: CASSAATVSGNTIYF
CDR3 DNA: TGTGCCAGCAGCGCCGCCACAGTCTCTGGAAACACCATATATTTT
clone size: -
D gene: -
J gene: TRBJ1-3
V gene: TRBV28

CDR3 protein: CASMDGTDTQYF
CDR3 DNA: TGCGCCAGCATGGATGGGACAGATACGCAGTATTTT
clone size: many
D gene: -
J gene: TRBJ2-3
V gene: TRBV5-1

CDR3 protein: CASSPAPGPLRGYTF
CDR3 DNA: TGTGCCAGTAGTCCAGCTCCGGGGCCCCTCCGCGGCTACACCTTC
clone size: many
D gene: -
J gene: TRBJ1-2
V gene: TRBV19

CDR3 protein: CASWGGGTTNTGELFF
CDR3 DNA: TGTGCCTCCTGGGGGGGGGGGACAACGAACACCGGGGAGCTGTTTTTT
clone size: many
D gene: -
J gene: TRBJ2-2
V gene: TRBV28